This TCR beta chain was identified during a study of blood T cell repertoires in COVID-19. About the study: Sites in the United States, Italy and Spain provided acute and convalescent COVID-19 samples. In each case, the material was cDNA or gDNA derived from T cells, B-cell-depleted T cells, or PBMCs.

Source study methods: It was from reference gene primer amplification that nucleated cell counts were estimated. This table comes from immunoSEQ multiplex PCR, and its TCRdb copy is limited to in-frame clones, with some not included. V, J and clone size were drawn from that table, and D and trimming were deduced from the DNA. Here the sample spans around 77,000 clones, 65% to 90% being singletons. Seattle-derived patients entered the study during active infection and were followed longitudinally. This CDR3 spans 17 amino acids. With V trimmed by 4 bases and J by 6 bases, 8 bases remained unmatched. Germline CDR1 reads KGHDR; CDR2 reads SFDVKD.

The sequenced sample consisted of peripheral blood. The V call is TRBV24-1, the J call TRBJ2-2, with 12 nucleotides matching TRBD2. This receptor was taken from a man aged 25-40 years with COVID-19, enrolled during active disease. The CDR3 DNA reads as TGTGCCACCAGTGACCTCTCTAGCGGGAGGGCCTCCGGGGAGCTGTTTTTT. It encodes CATSDLSSGRASGELFF.